A selection of T cell receptor beta chains follows, all from one sample in a study of blood T cell repertoires in COVID-19. Assay used: immunoSEQ multiplex PCR; TCRdb lists only in-frame clones, some missing. The repertoire has tens of thousands of clones, 75% to 90% of them found once; the top ten carry around 17%. Specimen: peripheral blood. Source of these receptors: a human donor in a cohort sampled during active COVID-19. CDR3s include the opening cysteine and the closing phenylalanine or tryptophan. Fields, in order: D gene, J gene, V gene, clone size, CDR3 DNA, CDR3 protein. The D gene is left open where the match is weak. Rows give clone size only sometimes, using once, few, many, or a class for an expanded clone.

>NA|TRBJ2-5|TRBV6-1|NA
TGTGCCAGCAGTGAGGGCCGGAGGGAGACCCAGTACTTC
CASSEGRRETQYF
>TRBD2|TRBJ2-7|TRBV11-1|NA
TGTGCCAGCAGCTTCGTGCGGGAGAAGCTCTACGAGCAGTACTTC
CASSFVREKLYEQYF
>NA|TRBJ1-1|TRBV11-1|NA
TGTGCCAGCAGTTCCCAGGGGCCAGCCACTGAAGCTTTCTTT
CASSSQGPATEAFF
>TRBD2|TRBJ2-1|TRBV2|NA
TGTGCCAGCAGTCCCGGGACTAGCGAAGGGCAGTTCTTC
CASSPGTSEGQFF
>NA|TRBJ2-1|TRBV30|NA
TGTGCCTGGAGTGGGTCCGGTCAGGGCCGATCCTACAATGAGCAGTTCTTC
CAWSGSGQGRSYNEQFF
>TRBD1|TRBJ2-7|TRBV27|once
TGTGCCAGCAGCCCAACAGGGGGACCCTACGAGCAGTACTTC
CASSPTGGPYEQYF
>NA|TRBJ1-3|TRBV7-3|few
TGTGCCAGCAGCTTAACGACGGGGGACACCATATATTTT
CASSLTTGDTIYF
>TRBD1|TRBJ2-7|TRBV9|NA
TGTGCCAGCAGCGTTTACGACAGGGGAACCTACGAGCAGTACTTC
CASSVYDRGTYEQYF
>TRBD1|TRBJ2-5|TRBV14|NA
TGTGCCAGCAGACACCGGGACAGGGATACGGAGACCCAGTACTTC
CASRHRDRDTETQYF
>NA|TRBJ1-2|TRBV28|NA
TGTGCCAGCAATTGGGCTGGGTATGGCTACACCTTC
CASNWAGYGYTF
>NA|TRBJ2-2|TRBV24-1|NA
TGTGCCACCAGTGGTGCGACAGCGAACACCGGGGAGCTGTTTTTT
CATSGATANTGELFF
>TRBD2|TRBJ2-1|TRBV7-2|NA
TGTGCCAGCAGCCCCAGGACTAGCGGGGGGGCTAGGAATGAGCAGTTCTTC
CASSPRTSGGARNEQFF
>TRBD1|TRBJ1-1|TRBV7-8|once
TGTGCCAGCAGCTTCGGGACAGCAAACACTGAAGCTTTCTTT
CASSFGTANTEAFF
>TRBD2|TRBJ2-5|TRBV7-2|few
TGTGCCAGCAGCCTAGGTTCATCGAGCGGGGGGCAAGAGACCCAGTACTTC
CASSLGSSSGGQETQYF
>TRBD2|TRBJ2-5|TRBV6-6|NA
TGTGCCAGCAGAGATTGGAGCGGGGGTTACCAAGAGACCCAGTACTTC
CASRDWSGGYQETQYF
>TRBD2|TRBJ2-7|TRBV9|NA
TGTGCCAGCAGCGTCAGCGGGACTAACTACGAGCAGTACTTC
CASSVSGTNYEQYF
>TRBD1|TRBJ2-2|TRBV11-2|NA
TGTGCCAGCAGCGTAGGACAGGGGACAAACACCGGGGAGCTGTTTTTT
CASSVGQGTNTGELFF
>NA|TRBJ2-3|TRBV27|NA
TGTGCCAGCAGTTTATCGGTGGGAGGAGGATTGGTTACGCAGTATTTT
CASSLSVGGGLVTQYF
>NA|TRBJ1-5|TRBV28|NA
TGTGCCAGCAGTTTACCTGAACACAATCAGCCCCAGCATTTT
CASSLPEHNQPQHF
>NA|TRBJ2-5|TRBV7-9|NA
TGTGCCAGCAGCTCGACGCGACAGTTCCAAGAGACCCAGTACTTC
CASSSTRQFQETQYF
>NA|TRBJ2-2|TRBV28|NA
TGTGCCAGCATGGGGGGAACCGGGGAGCTGTTTTTT
CASMGGTGELFF
>TRBD2|TRBJ2-3|TRBV9|NA
TGTGCCAGCAGCGTAGCTCGTGCGGGGGTTAGCACAGATACGCAGTATTTT
CASSVARAGVSTDTQYF
>NA|TRBJ1-4|TRBV27|NA
TGTGCCAGCAGTTTCCCCCTATCCCCGGACAGCACTAATGAAAAACTGTTTTTT
CASSFPLSPDSTNEKLFF
>NA|TRBJ1-2|TRBV7-9|few
TGTGCCAGCAGCCGCGAGGTGGGAGTCTATGGCTACACCTTC
CASSREVGVYGYTF
>NA|TRBJ2-7|TRBV7-9|NA
TGTGCCAGCTGTTCGGACAGAGCCTACGAGCAGTACTTC
CASCSDRAYEQYF
>NA|TRBJ1-5|TRBV28|few
TGTGCCAGCAGTACTCGACAGTTGAATCAGCCCCAGCATTTT
CASSTRQLNQPQHF
>NA|TRBJ1-1|TRBV5-1|NA
TGCGCCAGCACCCCGTGGGGGGGGACTGAAGCTTTCTTT
CASTPWGGTEAFF
>TRBD2|TRBJ2-1|TRBV19|NA
TGTGCCAGTAGAATGGGACTAGCGGGAGTTCGTGAGCAGTTCTTC
CASRMGLAGVREQFF
>TRBD1|TRBJ1-1|TRBV10-3|NA
TGTGCCATCAGGACAGGGGGATTAGGGATGAACACTGAAGCTTTCTTT
CAIRTGGLGMNTEAFF
>TRBD1|TRBJ1-5|TRBV2|NA
TGTGCCAGCACGGACAGGGTAAGCAATCAGCCCCAGCATTTT
CASTDRVSNQPQHF
>NA|TRBJ1-2|TRBV5-1|few
TGCGCCAGCAGCTTGGGGCGGAACCTCTATGGCTACACCTTC
CASSLGRNLYGYTF
>TRBD2|TRBJ2-7|TRBV18|NA
TGTGCCAGCTCACCTTTAGCGGGGCGATCCTACGAGCAGTACTTC
CASSPLAGRSYEQYF
>TRBD2|TRBJ2-1|TRBV2|NA
TGTGCCAGCACGGTCCTAGCGGGAGGGGATGAGCAGTTCTTC
CASTVLAGGDEQFF
>TRBD1|TRBJ1-2|TRBV29-1|NA
TGCAGCGTTGGACAGGGAGACTATGGCTACACCTTC
CSVGQGDYGYTF
>NA|TRBJ2-7|TRBV6-1|NA
TGTGCCAGCAGTGAACGCAGACAACTCGAGCAGTACTTC
CASSERRQLEQYF
>NA|TRBJ1-1|TRBV9|NA
TGTGCCAGCATGGGGGCTTCGGGCACTGAAGCTTTCTTT
CASMGASGTEAFF
>NA|TRBJ2-7|TRBV6-1|once
TGTGCCAGCAGTGAAAGGGGTTACGAGCAGTACTTC
CASSERGYEQYF
>TRBD2|TRBJ2-1|TRBV10-3|NA
TGTGCCATAAGAAGGACTAGCGGGAACAATGAGCAGTTCTTC
CAIRRTSGNNEQFF
>NA|TRBJ1-6|TRBV20-1|NA
TGCAGTGCTAGTCTGGGACACGGAAATTCACCCCTCCACTTT
CSASLGHGNSPLHF
>TRBD1|TRBJ2-7|TRBV6-5|NA
TGTGCCAGCAGTTACCCCGGACAGGGAGAGGTCGAGCAGTACTTC
CASSYPGQGEVEQYF
>TRBD1|TRBJ1-2|TRBV28|NA
TGTGCCAGCAGTCCCGGGACAGTCCATGGCTACACCTTC
CASSPGTVHGYTF
>NA|TRBJ1-2|TRBV9|NA
TGTGCCAGCAGCAGAGACAGTTACTATGGCTACACCTTC
CASSRDSYYGYTF
>NA|TRBJ2-2|TRBV19|NA
TGTGCCAGTAGTATCAGGGCTAAGAGCGGGGAGCTGTTTTTT
CASSIRAKSGELFF
>NA|TRBJ1-1|TRBV30|NA
TGTGCCTGGAGGATGACAGGGAACACTGAAGCTTTCTTT
CAWRMTGNTEAFF
>NA|TRBJ1-1|TRBV12-3/TRBV12-4|NA
TGTGCCAGCAGTTTATATTACACTGAAGCTTTCTTT
CASSLYYTEAFF
>NA|TRBJ1-2|TRBV29-1|NA
TGCAGCGTGAGTTCAAGCGGCTACACCTTC
CSVSSSGYTF